The 7 T cell receptor beta chains presented below share a single source sample, sequenced in a study of blood T cell repertoires in COVID-19 (dated by TCRdb to the early 2020s). Library preparation used the immunoSEQ multiplex PCR assay. Here the immuneACCESS table is served through TCRdb, limited to in-frame sequences with V and J called. Missing clones are a known gap in these copies; in checked studies unresolved V genes cover under half, and the rest lacks a known reason. The sample yields approximately 190,000 clones; around 86% were counted once. Around 6.3% of the sample belongs to the ten largest clones. The sequencing sample was made of peripheral blood. The receptors shown here come from a middle-aged woman with acute or convalescent COVID-19.

CDR3 nucleotide sequence: TGTGCCAGCAGCTTAAGACATCCTAGCACAGATACGCAGTATTTT. Amino acids: CASSLRHPSTDTQYF. The chain recombines TRBV7-9 with TRBJ2-3; the D is unclear. The V end lost 2 bases, the J end lost 0 bases, and 9 bases lay between the germline ends. Germline CDR1 SEHNR, CDR2 FQNEAQ (reference sequence). The CDR3 extends over 15 amino acids. The variable domain in full, completed from reference TRBV7-9 and TRBJ2-3, reads DTGVSQNPRHKITKRGQNVTFRCDPISEHNRLYWYRQTLGQGPEFLTYFQNEAQLEKSRLLSDRFSAERPKGSFSTLEIQRTEQGDSAMYLCASSLRHPSTDTQYFGPGTRLTVL.

The DNA for the CDR3 is TGTGCCAGCTTTCCGGGACTCCAAGTACCCAATGAGCAGTTCTTC. It translates to CASFPGLQVPNEQFF. The gene calls are TRBV28 and TRBJ2-1, with D perhaps TRBD2 (6 bases). The CDR3 totals 15 residues. The germline CDR1 and CDR2 sequences are MDHEN and SYDVKM. V lost 8 bases to trimming and J lost 6 bases, with 20 bases between them.

This chain links TRBV3-1 (or the pseudogene TRBV3-2) with TRBJ1-2; D might be TRBD1 (6 bases). CDR1 is LGHDT and CDR2 is YNNKEL in the germline V gene (reference sequence). V dropped 3 bases and J dropped 7 bases, with 15 bases sitting between them. The CDR3 is 14 residues long. The CDR3 spells CASSQPGHGIGYTF. In nucleotides, the CDR3 is TGTGCCAGCAGCCAGCCGGGACACGGCATTGGCTACACCTTC.

The sample holds one count of this clone. The chain employs TRBV5-1 and TRBJ1-3; D not resolved. Germline V CDR1 and CDR2: SGHRS, YFSETQ. The CDR3 is 15 amino acids. The V and J ends lost 0 bases and 1 base respectively, with 8 bases between them. The CDR3, as DNA: TGCGCCAGCAGCTTGGGTCGGGTTTCTGGAAACACCATATATTTT. Amino acids: CASSLGRVSGNTIYF.

The chain uses TRBV27 and TRBJ1-4, with D possibly matching TRBD1 (5 bases). Germline CDR1 is MNHEY and CDR2 is SMNVEV (reference sequence). The V gene lost 5 bases and the J gene lost 7 bases, with 14 bases spanning the gap. CDR3 length equals 14 residues. The CDR3 is CASSAYTGREKLFF. The CDR3, as DNA: TGTGCCAGCAGTGCGTACACAGGCCGTGAAAAACTGTTTTTT.

This chain uses TRBV3-1 (or the pseudogene TRBV3-2) with TRBJ2-7, with D hard to call. The germline CDR1 and CDR2 sequences are LGHDT and YNNKEL (reference sequence). V was trimmed by 10 bases and J by 6 bases, leaving 13 bases between them. The CDR3 is 11 residues long. The CDR3 DNA is TGTGCCACAACCAACTGGGCCGAGCAGTACTTC. Its protein product is CATTNWAEQYF.

The rearrangement uses TRBV25-1 and TRBJ2-7; TRBD1 is a possible D gene (6 bases). Germline V lookup: CDR1 MGHDK, CDR2 SYGVNS. V lost 2 bases to trimming and J lost 5 bases, with 10 bases between them. The CDR3 has 13 residues. CDR3 in DNA: TGTGCCAGCAGTGAACAGGGGTGGCACGAGCAGTACTTC. Translated: CASSEQGWHEQYF.